This entry concerns a single T cell receptor (beta chain). TCRdb reanalysed the PCR reads using MiXCR and keeps one entry per CDR3 protein. The table lists 15,000 to 20,000 distinct CDR3 sequences, roughly 46% of them singletons. This CDR3 contains 13 residues. The germline V gene encodes CDR1 SGHVT and CDR2 SQSDAQ. The source of the sample is a study of tumor-infiltrating lymphocytes in oesophageal squamous cell carcinoma. This TCR was sampled from a female donor with esophageal squamous cell carcinoma. The chain has TRBV7-4 and TRBJ1-2; 7 bases agree with TRBD2. The J call may be incorrect, as the DNA end agrees better with TRBJ2-7. Sequencing input: blood. The CDR3 region has the DNA TGTGCCAGCAGCCTACAGCGGGACTACGAGCAGTACTTC. Translating it yields CASSLQRDYEQYF.